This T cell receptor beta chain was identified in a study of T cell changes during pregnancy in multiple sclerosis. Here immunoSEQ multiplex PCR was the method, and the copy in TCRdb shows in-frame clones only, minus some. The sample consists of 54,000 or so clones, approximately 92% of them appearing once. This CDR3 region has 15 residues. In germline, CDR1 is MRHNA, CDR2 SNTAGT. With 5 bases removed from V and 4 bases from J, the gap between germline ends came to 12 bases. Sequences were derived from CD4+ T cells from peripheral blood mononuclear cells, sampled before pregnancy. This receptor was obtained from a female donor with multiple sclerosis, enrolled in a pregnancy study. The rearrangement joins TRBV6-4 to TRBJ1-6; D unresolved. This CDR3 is CASSKKAVYNSPLHF. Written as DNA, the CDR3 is TGTGCCAGCAGTAAGAAAGCGGTATATAATTCACCCCTCCACTTT.